These T cell receptor beta chains were read from a single sample in a study of regulatory T cells in long-lasting Graves disease. TCRdb analysed the multiplex PCR reads with MiXCR anew, one entry per CDR3 protein. The repertoire holds about 620,000 distinct CDR3 sequences, with about 15% as singletons. The data also belong to a second study, concerning T cells in Graves' hyperthyroidism and ophthalmopathy.

The sample here was peripheral blood mononuclear cells (PBMCs), taken at new diagnosis, from a patient treated with antithyroid drugs. Receptors originate from a woman aged 30 to 39 with Graves disease. The CDR3 runs from the conserved cysteine through the conserved F or W. The D gene is left open where the match is weak. Not every row has a clone size; where given, it reads once, few, many or a size class.

v_gene,abundance,j_gene,d_gene,CDR3nt,CDR3aa
TRBV6-5,many,TRBJ2-2,.,TGTGCCAGCAGTTACGATAGCACCGGGGAGCTGTTTTTT,CASSYDSTGELFF
TRBV5-6,.,TRBJ1-3,.,TGTGCCAGCTGTATACAGGGATACACCATATATTTT,CASCIQGYTIYF
TRBV18,.,TRBJ2-3,.,TGTGCCAGCTCACCGCGGGACGCTAGTGCTACTCGTGATACGCAGTATTTT,CASSPRDASATRDTQYF
TRBV28,many,TRBJ1-5,.,TGTGCCAGCAGCCATAGCCGGGGCCCAAATCAGCCCCAGCATTTT,CASSHSRGPNQPQHF
TRBV5-8,.,TRBJ1-6,.,TGTGCCAGCAGCTCAGAACGAAAACCCCTCCGCTTT,CASSSERKPLRF
TRBV2,many,TRBJ2-5,TRBD1,TGTGCCAGCAGTGGGGGGACAGGAGGAGAGACCCAGTACTTC,CASSGGTGGETQYF
TRBV12-3/TRBV12-4,many,TRBJ1-1,TRBD1,TGTGCCAGCACCAGGGGGACGGCGCACACTGAAGCTTTCTTT,CASTRGTAHTEAFF
TRBV11-2,many,TRBJ2-7,TRBD2,TGTGCCAGCAGCTCTAGGGGACTAGCGGGTATCTACGAGCAGTACTTC,CASSSRGLAGIYEQYF
TRBV20-1,many,TRBJ2-1,TRBD2,TGCAGTGCTAGAGATTGGACTAGCGTGAACTACAATGAGCAGTTCTTC,CSARDWTSVNYNEQFF
TRBV20-1,.,TRBJ2-7,TRBD1,TGCAGTGCTAGAGATCCATTACAGGGGGCGTTGGGCGAGCAGTACTTC,CSARDPLQGALGEQYF
TRBV6-2/TRBV6-3,many,TRBJ1-5,.,TGTGCCAGCAGTGAGGTGGACACCAATCAGCCCCAGCATTTT,CASSEVDTNQPQHF
TRBV2,many,TRBJ2-5,.,TGTGCCAGCAGTGTTGACATAATGGTTGAGACCCAGTACTTC,CASSVDIMVETQYF
TRBV28,many,TRBJ2-5,.,TGTGCCAGCAGTTTTAGACGGAGCCCTTTGGTTCGAGAGACCCAGTACTTC,CASSFRRSPLVRETQYF
TRBV28,many,TRBJ1-1,.,TGTGCCAGCAGTTTATTGCTGGGACACACCATGAACACTGAAGCTTTCTTT,CASSLLLGHTMNTEAFF
TRBV3-1,few,TRBJ2-3,.,TGTGCCAGCAGCCAATATGGGGGCCGGGCAGATACGCAGTATTTT,CASSQYGGRADTQYF